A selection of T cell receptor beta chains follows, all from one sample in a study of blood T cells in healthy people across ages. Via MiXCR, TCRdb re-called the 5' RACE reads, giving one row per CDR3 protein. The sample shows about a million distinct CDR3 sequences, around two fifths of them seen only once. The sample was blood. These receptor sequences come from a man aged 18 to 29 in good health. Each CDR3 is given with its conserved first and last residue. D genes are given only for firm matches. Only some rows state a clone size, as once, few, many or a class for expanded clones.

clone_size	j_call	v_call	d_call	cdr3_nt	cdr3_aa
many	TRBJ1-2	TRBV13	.	TGTGCCAGCAGCCATGAAAAAGCCACAGACAGGTCCTGGAACTATGGCTACACCTTC	CASSHEKATDRSWNYGYTF
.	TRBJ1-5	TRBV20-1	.	TGCAGTGCTACAGACGGGCCCTTTAGCAATCAGCCCCAGCATTTT	CSATDGPFSNQPQHF
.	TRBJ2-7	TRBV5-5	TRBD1	TGTGCCAGCAGCTTGGGGTCAACAGGGGGCAGGTACGAGCAGTACTTC	CASSLGSTGGRYEQYF
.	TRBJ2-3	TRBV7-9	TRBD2	TGTGCCAGCAGCTTAGTTCGGGGACTAGCGGTTTTTGATACGCAGTATTTT	CASSLVRGLAVFDTQYF
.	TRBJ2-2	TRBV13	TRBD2	TGTGCCAGCAGCTTAGGAGCCCTAGCGGCGAACACCGGGGAGCTGTTTTTT	CASSLGALAANTGELFF
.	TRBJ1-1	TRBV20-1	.	TGCAGTGCTAGAAAAGGGGTTCCGAACACTGAAGCTTTCTTT	CSARKGVPNTEAFF
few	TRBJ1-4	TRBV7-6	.	TGTGCCAGCAGCTTGACACTATCTGCAACTAATGAAAAACTGTTTTTT	CASSLTLSATNEKLFF
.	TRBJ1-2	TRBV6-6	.	TGTGCCAGCAGCCCTCTCACCGAACAATTCGGGGGCTACACCTTC	CASSPLTEQFGGYTF
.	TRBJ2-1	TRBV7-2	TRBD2	TGTGCCAGCAGCCCCCGCGGGGGATATTACAATGAGCAGTTCTTC	CASSPRGGYYNEQFF
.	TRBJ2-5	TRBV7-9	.	TGTACCAGCAGCCCTCAAGAGACCCAGTACTTC	CTSSPQETQYF
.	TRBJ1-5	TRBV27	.	TGTGCCAGCAAATTGGCATCAGGGCGCAATCAGCCCCAGCATTTT	CASKLASGRNQPQHF
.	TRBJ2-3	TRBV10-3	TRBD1	TGTGCCATCAGTGGGGGACAGGGGAGTTTGGCAGATACGCAGTATTTT	CAISGGQGSLADTQYF
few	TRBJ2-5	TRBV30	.	TGTGCCTGGAGTGTGGCGGGTGAGGTATTCGAAGAGACCCAGTACTTC	CAWSVAGEVFEETQYF
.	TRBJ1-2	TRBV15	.	TGTGCCACCAGTCCTGAGAGACAGGACCCATATGGCTACACCTTC	CATSPERQDPYGYTF
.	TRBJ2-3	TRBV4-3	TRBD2	TGCGCCAGCAGCCAAGAGCTAGCGGGGGGGCAGACGCAGTATTTT	CASSQELAGGQTQYF
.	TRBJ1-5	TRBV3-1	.	TGTGCCAGCACCCCTACCATCGGCGATCAGCCCCAGCATTTT	CASTPTIGDQPQHF
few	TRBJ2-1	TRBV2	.	TGTGCCACCACGCGGGAAGGCCTATACAATGAGCAGTTCTTC	CATTREGLYNEQFF
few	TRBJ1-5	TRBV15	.	TGTGCCACCAGCAGACCCTGGGGTAGCAATCAGCCCCAGCATTTT	CATSRPWGSNQPQHF
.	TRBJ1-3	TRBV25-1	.	TGTGCCAGCAGTGAATTTGGTAGTGGCAGCTCTGGAAACACCATATATTTT	CASSEFGSGSSGNTIYF
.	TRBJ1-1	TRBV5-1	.	TGCGCCAGCAGCTTCGGGTTTGGAGACACTGAAGCTTTCTTT	CASSFGFGDTEAFF
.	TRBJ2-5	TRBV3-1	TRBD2	TGTACCAGCAGCCAAGTTCCTAGCGGTGTGGGAGAGACCCAGTACTTC	CTSSQVPSGVGETQYF
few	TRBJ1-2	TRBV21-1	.	TGTGCCAGCAGCAAAGCCTTTTGGGACAGGGTCAAATCTGGCTACACCTTC	CASSKAFWDRVKSGYTF
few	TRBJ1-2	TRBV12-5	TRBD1	TGTGCTAGTGGCCCAGGGGGGAAAAACTATGGCTACACCTTC	CASGPGGKNYGYTF
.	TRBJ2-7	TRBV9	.	TGTGCCAGCAGCGTAGGGACAGCAGACTACGAGCAGTACTTC	CASSVGTADYEQYF
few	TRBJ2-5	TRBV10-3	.	TGTGCCATCAGTGAGTCATCCGGGACCACCCGGGGCGAGACCCAGTACTTC	CAISESSGTTRGETQYF
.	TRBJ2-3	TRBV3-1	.	TGTGCCAGCAGCCAAGATCCGGTTAATACGCAGTATTTT	CASSQDPVNTQYF
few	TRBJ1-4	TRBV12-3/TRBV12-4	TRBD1	TGTGCCAGCAGTCTACAGGGGTCGGGTGAAAAACTGTTTTTT	CASSLQGSGEKLFF
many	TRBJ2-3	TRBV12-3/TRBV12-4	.	TGTGCCAGCAGTTTAATGGGGTCTAGCACAGATACGCAGTATTTT	CASSLMGSSTDTQYF
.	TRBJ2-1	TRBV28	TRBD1	TGTGCCAGCAGCCCCCAGGGGGTGCTTTTTGAGTTCTTC	CASSPQGVLFEFF
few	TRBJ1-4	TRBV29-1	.	TGCAGCGCTCAGACGGGAGGAAAACTGTTTTTT	CSAQTGGKLFF
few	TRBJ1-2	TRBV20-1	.	TGCAGTGCTAGGAGTCAGCCCAGCGCTAATGGCTACACCTTC	CSARSQPSANGYTF
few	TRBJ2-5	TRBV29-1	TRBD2	TGCAGCGGAACGACTAGCGGGGGGGCCCAAGAGACCCAGTACTTC	CSGTTSGGAQETQYF
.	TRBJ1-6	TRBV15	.	TGTGCCACCAGCAGAGGGGTCGGGAATTCACCCCTCCACTTT	CATSRGVGNSPLHF
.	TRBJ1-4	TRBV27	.	TGTGCCACCGCGCGGGACGGCCGTAATGAAAAACTGTTTTTT	CATARDGRNEKLFF
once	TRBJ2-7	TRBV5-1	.	TGCGCCAGCAGCTTGGAGACGGAGAGCTCCTACGAGCAGTACTTC	CASSLETESSYEQYF
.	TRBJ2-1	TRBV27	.	TGTGCCAGCAGTTTCCCCGGAGGGTACAATGAGCAGTTCTTC	CASSFPGGYNEQFF
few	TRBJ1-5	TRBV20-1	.	TGCAGTGCTAGCTCAGAACTCAATCAGCCCCAGCATTTT	CSASSELNQPQHF
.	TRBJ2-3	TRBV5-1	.	TGCGCCAGCAGCTTGAAAAAGGGATCAGATACGCAGTATTTT	CASSLKKGSDTQYF
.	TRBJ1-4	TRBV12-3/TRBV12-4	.	TGTGCCACACGGGGCCCAAGGGGCGAAAAACTGTTTTTT	CATRGPRGEKLFF
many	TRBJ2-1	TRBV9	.	TGTGCCAGCAGCCCATCTGTCAATGAGCAGTTCTTC	CASSPSVNEQFF
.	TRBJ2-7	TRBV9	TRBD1	TGTGCCAGCAGCGTGTCGGGACAGGGGTTTCACGAGCAGTACTTC	CASSVSGQGFHEQYF
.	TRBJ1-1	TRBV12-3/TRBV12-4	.	TGTGCCAGCAGTCCTCGGACGGGCCCAGGTTCGAACACTGAAGCTTTCTTT	CASSPRTGPGSNTEAFF
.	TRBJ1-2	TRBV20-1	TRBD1	TGCAGTGCTAGTTCGACAGGGGATAGCTATGGCTACACCTTC	CSASSTGDSYGYTF
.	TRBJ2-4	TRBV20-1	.	TGCAGTGCCCCAGGGATGGGCAAAAACATTCAGTACTTC	CSAPGMGKNIQYF
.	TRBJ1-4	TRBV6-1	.	TGTGCCAGCAGTGAAGCGTGGGGCAGGGCCTTGCCAAAACTGTTTTTT	CASSEAWGRALPKLFF
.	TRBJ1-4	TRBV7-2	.	TGTGCCAGCAGCTTAGCGCCAGGGTTGAGTGAAAAACTGTTTTTT	CASSLAPGLSEKLFF
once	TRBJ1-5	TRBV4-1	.	TGCGCCAGCAGCCAAGACGGAATATCTATTAGCAATCAGCCCCAGCATTTT	CASSQDGISISNQPQHF
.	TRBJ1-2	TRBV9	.	TGTGCCAGCAGCGTAGGGAGCGGTCGGGGGTCCTATGGCTACACCTTC	CASSVGSGRGSYGYTF
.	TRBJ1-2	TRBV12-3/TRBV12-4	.	TGTGCCAGCAGTTTAGGTGGACCGATGGGCGGCTACACCTTC	CASSLGGPMGGYTF
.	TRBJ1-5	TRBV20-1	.	TGCAGTGCTAGTAAGGACCCCACCAATCAGCCCCAGCATTTT	CSASKDPTNQPQHF
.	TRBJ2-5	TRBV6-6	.	TGTGTCAGCAGTTACACGAGGGGTGAGCAGTACTTC	CVSSYTRGEQYF
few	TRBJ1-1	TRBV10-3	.	TGTGCCATCAGACGAGACGCTGAAGCTTTCTTT	CAIRRDAEAFF
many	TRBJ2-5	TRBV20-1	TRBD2	TGCAGTGCTAGCGTTAGCGGGGGAGAAGGAGAGACCCAGTACTTC	CSASVSGGEGETQYF
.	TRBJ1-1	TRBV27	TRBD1	TGTGCCAGCAGTTTATCCCAGGGGGCGAGGATGAACACTGAAGCTTTCTTT	CASSLSQGARMNTEAFF
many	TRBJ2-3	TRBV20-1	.	TGCAGTGCTACCCTTGTTCCTCGCACAGATACGCAGTATTTT	CSATLVPRTDTQYF